Presented here are 16 T cell receptor beta chains from one specimen sequenced in a study of graft-versus-host responses after intestinal transplantation. The table came from immunoSEQ multiplex PCR; TCRdb's copy has only in-frame clones and leaves some out. The sample lists 50,000 or so clones; approximately 91% were seen once. These receptors' antigens are unknown. Sequenced material: unstimulated CD4+ T cells sorted from spleen or lymph node cells, taken before transplant. The receptors shown here come from a human donor who was the organ donor for an intestinal transplant.

This chain uses TRBV28 with TRBJ2-1; TRBD2 might be the D (6 bases). Germline V gene sequence: CDR1 MDHEN, CDR2 SYDVKM. V was shortened by 6 bases and J by 7 bases, with 16 bases between the two germline ends. CDR3 length: 14 residues. CDR3 in DNA: TGTGCCAGCAGCCCCCCGGGGGTTCGGAATGAGCAGTTCTTC. Protein: CASSPPGVRNEQFF.

The chain couples TRBV9 to TRBJ2-7; the D gene could be TRBD1 or TRBD2 (5 bases each). The germline V gene encodes CDR1 SGDLS and CDR2 YYNGEE. The CDR3 length is 16 residues. With 4 bases removed from V and 1 base from J, the gap between germline ends came to 18 bases. The CDR3 loop reads CASSPRGIGGSYEQYF. DNA of the CDR3: TGTGCCAGCAGCCCGAGAGGAATTGGGGGTTCCTACGAGCAGTACTTC. The full variable domain, its missing parts supplied by reference TRBV9 and TRBJ2-7, is DSGVTQTPKHLITATGQRVTLRCSPRSGDLSVYWYQQSLDQGLQFLIQYYNGEERAKGNILERFSAQQFPDLHSELNLSSLELGDSALYFCASSPRGIGGSYEQYFGPGTRLTVT.

This chain uses TRBV11-2 with TRBJ2-7; unclear D gene. This CDR3 has 14 amino acids. CDR1 is SGHAT, CDR2 FQNNGV, per germline. Trimming cost V 6 bases and J 3 bases, with 15 bases left between them. The CDR3 sequence: CASSNPGVHYEQYF. The CDR3 nucleotides are TGTGCCAGCAGTAACCCTGGAGTTCACTACGAGCAGTACTTC.

The V gene is TRBV6-1, the J gene TRBJ1-2; a possible D gene is TRBD1 (6 bases). The CDR3 spans 14 residues. Germline V gene sequence: CDR1 MNHNS, CDR2 SASEGT. V gave up 4 bases and J gave up 4 bases, with 13 bases separating them. The CDR3 region has the DNA TGTGCCAGCAGTGCCCCGGGACACGCCTATGGCTACACCTTC. The encoded protein is CASSAPGHAYGYTF.

The rearrangement uses TRBV30 and TRBJ1-2; D possibly corresponds to TRBD1 (5 bases). Trimming pared 3 bases from V and 4 bases from J, leaving 9 bases between. Germline loops: CDR1 GTSNPN, CDR2 SVGIG (reference sequence). This CDR3 comprises 12 residues. The CDR3 protein is CAWRGVTYGYTF. The CDR3 DNA follows: TGTGCCTGGAGAGGGGTGACCTATGGCTACACCTTC.

The chain has TRBV19 and TRBJ2-5; unclear D gene. Looked up from germline, CDR1 is LNHDA and CDR2 is SQIVND (reference sequence). This CDR3 region has 12 residues. The ends were cut back, 5 bases at V and 2 bases at J, with 6 bases in the middle. DNA of the CDR3: TGTGCCAGTAGTGAGCATCAAGAGACCCAGTACTTC. It yields the protein CASSEHQETQYF.

The CDR3 loop reads CASSVVGPTDTQYF. The CDR3 DNA reads as TGTGCCAGCAGCGTAGTGGGACCCACAGATACGCAGTATTTT. The chain couples TRBV9 to TRBJ2-3; the D gene could be TRBD1 or TRBD2 (5 bases each). The CDR3 runs to 14 residues. V lost 0 bases and J 2 bases, leaving 7 bases between the germline ends. Germline assignment: CDR1 SGDLS and CDR2 YYNGEE.

The V and J genes are TRBV7-8 and TRBJ2-3; D uncertain. CDR3 size: 14 residues. Trimming cost V 4 bases and J 1 base, with 9 bases left between them. CDR1 is SGHVS, CDR2 FQNEAQ, per germline. CDR3 DNA sequence: TGTGCCAGCAGCTGGGGTCTGCGCACAGATACGCAGTATTTT. Translated, it gives CASSWGLRTDTQYF.

This clone was counted a single time. The chain recombines TRBV5-4 with TRBJ1-1; TRBD1 matches 9 bases. Germline V CDR1 and CDR2: SGHNT, YYREEE (reference sequence). V shed 3 bases and J 9 bases; nucleotides not matched to a gene: 6. The CDR3 has 13 amino acids. This chain's CDR3 is CASSYRDRAQAFF. In nucleotides, the CDR3 is TGTGCCAGCAGCTACCGGGACAGGGCCCAAGCTTTCTTT. Variable domain in full (rest from reference TRBV5-4 and TRBJ1-1): ETGVTQSPTHLIKTRGQQVTLRCSSQSGHNTVSWYQQALGQGPQFIFQYYREEENGRGNFPPRFSGLQFPNYSSELNVNALELDDSALYLCASSYRDRAQAFFGQGTRLTVV.

The V call is TRBV9, the J call TRBJ2-7; 7 bases map to TRBD2. Losses at the gene ends were 4 bases for V and 0 bases for J; bases not matched to a gene: 10. The CDR3 spans 16 residues. Germline V lookup: CDR1 SGDLS, CDR2 YYNGEE. The CDR3, as DNA: TGTGCCAGCAGCCTAGAAGGTGGCGGGGGCTCCTACGAGCAGTACTTC. This codes for CASSLEGGGGSYEQYF.

The rearrangement uses TRBV4-3 and TRBJ2-3; D possibly matches TRBD1 or TRBD2 (6 bases each). Germline assignment: CDR1 LGHNA and CDR2 YSLEER. The V gene lost 4 bases and the J gene lost 3 bases, with 17 bases spanning the gap. The CDR3 runs 16 residues. Here the CDR3 reads CASSPGGGGKTDTQYF. CDR3 DNA sequence: TGCGCCAGCAGCCCTGGCGGAGGGGGTAAGACAGATACGCAGTATTTT.

This CDR3 is CASTDQETQYF. CDR3 DNA: TGTGCCAGCACCGACCAAGAGACCCAGTACTTC. This sequence joins TRBV28 and TRBJ2-5; D unclear. Trimming left V 7 bases short and J 0 bases short, with 3 bases between. Germline CDR1 MDHEN, CDR2 SYDVKM. The CDR3 loop spans 11 amino acids.

The V gene is TRBV13, the J gene TRBJ1-6; TRBD1 might be the D (5 bases). V dropped 3 bases and J dropped 18 bases, with 15 bases sitting between them. This CDR3 is 12 amino acids long. Looked up from germline, CDR1 is PRHDT and CDR2 is FYEKMQ (reference sequence). CDR3 loop: CASSFLGAERHF. Here the CDR3 DNA reads TGTGCCAGCAGCTTCCTCGGGGCAGAACGCCACTTT. The variable domain in full, completed from reference TRBV13 and TRBJ1-6, reads AAGVIQSPRHLIKEKRETATLKCYPIPRHDTVYWYQQGPGQDPQFLISFYEKMQSDKGSIPDRFSAQQFSDYHSELNMSSLELGDSALYFCASSFLGAERHFGNGTRLTVT.

The rearrangement uses TRBV7-3 and TRBJ2-2, with 12 bases identical to TRBD2. The CDR3 extends over 17 amino acids. The ends lost 5 bases at V and 4 bases at J; junction bases unmatched: 8. In germline, CDR1 is SGHTA, CDR2 FQGTGA. CDR3: CASSTTSGSFSTGELFF. The CDR3 DNA sequence: TGTGCCAGCAGCACGACTAGCGGGAGCTTTAGCACCGGGGAGCTGTTTTTT.

The chain is built from TRBV7-8 and TRBJ2-7, with D possibly TRBD1 on 6 matching bases. The germline V and J ends were trimmed by 5 bases and 3 bases, with 20 bases remaining between them. Per germline, CDR1 SGHVS and CDR2 FQNEAQ. This CDR3 comprises 16 residues. Here the CDR3 reads CASSLRPGQFRYEQYF. CDR3 DNA: TGTGCCAGCAGCCTACGACCGGGACAATTCCGCTACGAGCAGTACTTC.

The chain employs TRBV28 and TRBJ2-3; 7 bases are a match to TRBD1. V dropped 5 bases and J dropped 4; count of bases not matched to a gene: 6. Germline V gene data show CDR1 as MDHEN and CDR2 as SYDVKM. This CDR3 has 14 amino acids. Written as DNA, the CDR3 is TGTGCCAGCAGTCGGGACAGTGTCGCAGATACGCAGTATTTT. As protein: CASSRDSVADTQYF. Variable domain in full (rest from reference TRBV28 and TRBJ2-3): DVKVTQSSRYLVKRTGEKVFLECVQDMDHENMFWYRQDPGLGLRLIYFSYDVKMKEKGDIPEGYSVSREKKERFSLILESASTNQTSMYLCASSRDSVADTQYFGPGTRLTVL.